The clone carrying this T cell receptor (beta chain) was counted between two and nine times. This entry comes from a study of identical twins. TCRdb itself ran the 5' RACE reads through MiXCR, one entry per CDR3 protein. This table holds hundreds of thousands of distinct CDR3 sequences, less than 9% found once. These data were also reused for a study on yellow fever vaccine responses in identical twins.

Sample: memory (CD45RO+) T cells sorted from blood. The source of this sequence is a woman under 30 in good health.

CDR3 protein: CASRVQPMNTEAFF. CDR3 nucleotide sequence: TGTGCCAGCAGGGTACAGCCTATGAACACTGAAGCTTTCTTT. The rearrangement uses TRBV7-9 and TRBJ1-1; D not certain. From germline, CDR1 is SEHNR and CDR2 FQNEAQ (reference sequence). The CDR3 runs to 14 residues. V was shortened by 6 bases and J by 0 bases, with 11 bases between the two germline ends. Looking up the rest from reference TRBV7-9 and TRBJ1-1 gives the full variable domain: DTGVSQNPRHKITKRGQNVTFRCDPISEHNRLYWYRQTLGQGPEFLTYFQNEAQLEKSRLLSDRFSAERPKGSFSTLEIQRTEQGDSAMYLCASRVQPMNTEAFFGQGTRLTVV.